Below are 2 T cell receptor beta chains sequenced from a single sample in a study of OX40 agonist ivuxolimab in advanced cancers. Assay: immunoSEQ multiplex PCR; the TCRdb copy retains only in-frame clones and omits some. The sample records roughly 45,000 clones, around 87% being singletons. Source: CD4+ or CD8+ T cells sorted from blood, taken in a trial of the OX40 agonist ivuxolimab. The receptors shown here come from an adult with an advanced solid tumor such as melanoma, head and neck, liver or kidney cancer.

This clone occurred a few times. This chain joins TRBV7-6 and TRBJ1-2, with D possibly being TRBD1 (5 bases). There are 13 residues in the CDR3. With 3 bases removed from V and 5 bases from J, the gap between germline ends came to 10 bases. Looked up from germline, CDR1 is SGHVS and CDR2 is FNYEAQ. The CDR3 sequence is CASSFGTAYGYTF. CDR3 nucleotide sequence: TGTGCCAGCAGCTTTGGGACGGCTTATGGCTACACCTTC.

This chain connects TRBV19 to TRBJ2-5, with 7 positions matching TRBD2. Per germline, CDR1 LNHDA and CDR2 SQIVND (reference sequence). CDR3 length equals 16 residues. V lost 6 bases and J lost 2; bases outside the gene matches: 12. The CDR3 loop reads CASRETASGTQETQYF. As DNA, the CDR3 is TGTGCCAGTAGAGAGACGGCTAGCGGAACTCAAGAGACCCAGTACTTC.